These 9 T cell receptor beta chains were sequenced from one sample in a study of blood T cell repertoires in COVID-19. The repertoire was sequenced with immunoSEQ multiplex PCR; TCRdb's copy has only in-frame clones and lacks some. The table includes tens of thousands of clones, 75% to 95% detected once. Material for sequencing was peripheral blood. Receptors originate from a man in his 60s with acute or convalescent COVID-19.

The chain has TRBV3-1 (or the pseudogene TRBV3-2) and TRBJ1-4; D might be TRBD1 (6 bases). The germline V gene has CDR1 LGHDT and CDR2 YNNKEL (reference sequence). The ends were cut back, 0 bases at V and 5 bases at J, with 13 bases in the middle. CDR3 length equals 16 residues. The CDR3 here is CASSQDMGALNEKLFF. The CDR3 DNA reads TGTGCCAGCAGCCAAGATATGGGGGCCCTAAATGAAAAACTGTTTTTT.

Comment on this clone: A junction end diverges from the germline sequence, so it may reflect a read error. The chain combines TRBV28 with TRBJ2-7; TRBD2 might be the D (6 bases). CDR1 MDHEN and CDR2 SYDVKM come from the germline V gene. This CDR3 is built from 11 residues. CDR3 in amino acids: CASSPRGPESF. The CDR3 nucleotides are TGTGCCAGCAGTCCGCGGGGTCCCGAGAGCTTC.

The rearrangement uses TRBV27 and TRBJ2-1, with a weak D call TRBD2 (6 bases). Germline assignment: CDR1 MNHEY and CDR2 SMNVEV (reference sequence). CDR3 size: 17 residues. V was shortened by 0 bases and J by 2 bases, with 14 bases between the two germline ends. In DNA, the CDR3 is TGTGCCAGCAGTTTATCGGGGACTCCAGGCCCCTACAATGAGCAGTTCTTC. Protein product: CASSLSGTPGPYNEQFF.

The gene calls are TRBV10-1 and TRBJ2-7; 13 positions agree with TRBD2. After removal of 6 bases from V and 0 bases from J, the junction contained 8 bases not matched to a gene. CDR1 and CDR2 from the germline V gene are WNHNN and SYGVQD (reference sequence). The CDR3 contains 17 residues. CDR3 bases: TGCGCCAGCAGCCCCGGGACTAGCGGGGAGAGCTCCTACGAGCAGTACTTC. Translation gives CASSPGTSGESSYEQYF.

The V gene is TRBV6-6, the J gene TRBJ2-7, with a tentative D call TRBD1 (5 bases). This CDR3 is built from 14 residues. Germline CDR1 is MNHNY and CDR2 is SVGAGI (reference sequence). The V gene lost 8 bases and the J gene lost 6 bases, with 20 bases spanning the gap. For the CDR3, the DNA is TGTGCCAGCTATGACAAGGGGTATGGTTCCGAGCAGTACTTC. Translating it yields CASYDKGYGSEQYF.

This clone was recorded once. The chain uses TRBV18 and TRBJ1-3; D uncertain. This CDR3 contains 17 residues. Germline V gene sequence: CDR1 KGHSH, CDR2 LQKENI. V was shortened by 3 bases and J by 4 bases, with 19 bases between the two germline ends. CDR3 sequence reads: CASSPLAARSSGNTIYF. The CDR3 bases are TGTGCCAGCTCACCGTTGGCCGCGAGGAGTTCCGGAAACACCATATATTTT.

The chain links TRBV6-5 to TRBJ2-3; no definite D call. Trimming pared 3 bases from V and 4 bases from J, leaving 14 bases between. CDR1 is MNHEY, CDR2 SVGAGI, per germline. The CDR3 extends over 15 amino acids. The CDR3 sequence is CASSYGSSVADTQYF. The CDR3 region has the DNA TGTGCCAGCAGTTATGGTAGCTCGGTCGCAGATACGCAGTATTTT.

The V gene is TRBV19, the J gene TRBJ1-5; D may be TRBD1 (6 bases). Looked up from germline, CDR1 is LNHDA and CDR2 is SQIVND (reference sequence). Trimming cost V 7 bases and J 2 bases, with 15 bases left between them. The CDR3 is 15 residues long. CDR3 DNA: TGTGCCAGTAATTTTGGTGCAGGGGGCAATCAGCCCCAGCATTTT. Translated, it gives CASNFGAGGNQPQHF. Combining the CDR3 with reference TRBV19 and TRBJ1-5 gives the whole variable domain DGGITQSPKYLFRKEGQNVTLSCEQNLNHDAMYWYRQDPGQGLRLIYYSQIVNDFQKGDIAEGYSVSREKKESFPLTVTSAQKNPTAFYLCASNFGAGGNQPQHFGDGTRLSIL.

The gene calls are TRBV19 and TRBJ2-3, with D perhaps matching TRBD1 (7 bases). Germline CDR1 and CDR2: LNHDA and SQIVND (reference sequence). V dropped 7 bases and J dropped 10 bases, with 24 bases sitting between them. This CDR3 comprises 15 residues. The CDR3 is CASTGQGGSSLAQYF. CDR3 bases: TGTGCCAGTACTGGGCAGGGGGGTTCCTCTTTGGCGCAGTATTTT. Supplemented by reference TRBV19 and TRBJ2-3, the full variable domain reads DGGITQSPKYLFRKEGQNVTLSCEQNLNHDAMYWYRQDPGQGLRLIYYSQIVNDFQKGDIAEGYSVSREKKESFPLTVTSAQKNPTAFYLCASTGQGGSSLAQYFGPGTRLTVL.